These 5 T cell receptor beta chains came from one sample sequenced in a study of cytomegalovirus exposure and HLA in healthy donors. Sequenced by immunoSEQ multiplex PCR; TCRdb stores in-frame clones only, minus some. Of some 200,000 clones in the sample, more than 65% were seen once. The sequenced sample was PBMCs. The origin of the receptors is a woman in her twenties or thirties in good health and CMV-seropositive.

The rearrangement links TRBV5-1 to TRBJ2-1; 7 nucleotides align to TRBD2. This CDR3 spans 15 amino acids. Germline trimming cut 2 bases from V and 8 bases from J; bases unmatched to any gene: 10. CDR1 is SGHRS, CDR2 YFSETQ, per germline. The CDR3: CASSFVSGGLDEQFF. The CDR3 DNA follows: TGCGCCAGCAGCTTTGTCTCGGGAGGTCTCGATGAGCAGTTCTTC.

This chain links TRBV7-9 with TRBJ2-3; 7 nucleotides line up with TRBD2. The trim removed 4 bases at V and 0 bases at J, leaving 1 base unmatched. Germline V gives CDR1 SEHNR, CDR2 FQNEAQ (reference sequence). The CDR3 is made up of 14 amino acids. CDR3 bases: TGTGCCAGCAGCTGGGGGGGAAGCACAGATACGCAGTATTTT. Translated, it gives CASSWGGSTDTQYF.

This clone is a singleton in its sample. The V and J genes are TRBV6-1 and TRBJ2-5; TRBD2 agrees at 7 bases. Germline V gene sequence: CDR1 MNHNS, CDR2 SASEGT. V shed 4 bases, J shed 7 bases, and the junction held 9 bases outside the gene matches. The CDR3 runs to 14 residues. CDR3 protein: CASSVPGGGGTQYF. The CDR3 DNA sequence: TGTGCCAGCAGTGTCCCGGGAGGCGGGGGGACCCAGTACTTC.

This rearrangement joins TRBV10-1 to TRBJ2-7, with TRBD2 matching 7 bases. CDR3 size: 14 residues. From germline, CDR1 is WNHNN and CDR2 SYGVQD (reference sequence). Unmatched junction bases numbered 4, after V lost 5 bases and J lost 0 bases. CDR3 in DNA: TGCGCCAGCAGTAGGCTAGCGGACTCCTACGAGCAGTACTTC. Its translation is CASSRLADSYEQYF.

This clone appeared a few times. The chain is built from TRBV5-1 and TRBJ1-3, with 9 positions matching TRBD1. Germline V gene sequence: CDR1 SGHRS, CDR2 YFSETQ. CDR3 length: 14 residues. Trimming took 4 bases from V and 4 from J; bases not matched to a gene: 3. Here the CDR3 DNA reads TGCGCCAGCAGCCCCGGGACAGGGGGAAACACCATATATTTT. Protein sequence: CASSPGTGGNTIYF.